This T cell receptor beta chain was sequenced for a study of human T cells and chemical hapten exposure (dated by TCRdb to the early 2020s). About the investigation overall: For sensitization, 2% DPC in acetone was applied to an approximately 2 cm by approximately 2 cm area of upper inner arm skin. Alopecia areata with under or over 50% scalp involvement, alopecia totalis and alopecia universalis were represented in the patient cohort, which was mostly female. Patch testing was done on the upper back using Finn chambers containing 0.01% DPC, and results were scored after 6 days according to International Contact Dermatitis Research Group standards. Throughout the study period of 20 to 25 weeks, patients also received therapeutic DPC doses to the scalp every week. Blood for TCR sequencing was provided by twenty-nine alopecia patients at one to four time points (pre-sensitization, 2, 6 and 24 weeks). Blood samples were taken from patients before sensitization (week 0) and then at 2, 6 and about 24 weeks after DPC sensitization. This study followed changes in the peripheral blood TCR repertoire in vivo during primary and secondary sensitization of alopecia patients to the hapten diphenylcyclopropenone (DPC). Libraries were combined into a pool for sequencing, and differences in TCR yield between samples came mainly from small differences in library volumes within the pool. The full study reports these points: Repeated subsampling changed both the strength of the expansion versus patch-test correlation and the threshold at which the correlation became significant. Patch test score correlated positively with the number of PT1 expanded TCRs, reaching significance at thresholds 8, 16 and 32 but not at 4. Compared with pre-sensitization or healthy control sets, expanded TCRs formed significantly more large CDR3 similarity clusters, which is consistent with antigen-driven responses. Alopecia, a presumed autoimmune disease, was present in all patients, so the immune response of the patients might differ from that of healthy individuals. The number of TCRs above 1 in 1000 frequency did not change with DPC sensitization; there was no evidence of global repertoire structure alterations.

Taken from the germline V gene, the CDR1 and CDR2 loops are SGHRS and YFSETQ. The CDR3 goes from the cysteine to the phenylalanine over 14 residues. The sequence is cut down to CDR3 DNA, 42 bases in frame from base 1. V gives up 2 bases and J gives up 5 bases, and the segment between their germline ends measures 14 bases. This specimen's time point label, per the study, means: patch test 1, 2 weeks after DPC sensitization. Per the publication, the treatment or condition label means: therapeutic diphenylcyclopropenone sensitization with weekly scalp DPC. At every patch-test visit, the blood draw took place before the patch test was put on. Patients were considered eligible if aged 18 to 70, diagnosed with alopecia and deemed suitable for DPC therapy, and patients were excluded if pregnant. Total RNA was extracted from unfractionated whole blood that had been collected in Tempus Blood RNA tubes. In its sample, this clonotype was seen many times. The specificity of this receptor is unknown. There are no base qualities to consult, and no much larger clone falls within one base.

Library method: RACE. The run used a NextSeq 500. Library preparation attached unique molecular identifiers to individual cDNA molecules for quantitative, reproducible TCR counting. Each blood RNA sample was used to sequence both TCR alpha and TCR beta chains. For the original study's pipeline: The median number of TCRs per sample was roughly 100,000, ranging from roughly 23,224 to 690,600. The Decombinator software suite was used to annotate V, J and CDR3 in the TCR reads. To make PS versus PT1 abundance plots, every sample was subsampled to the same number of TCRs (28,000). TCRs were defined as expanded if absent before sensitization and observed at least eight times at the 2-week time point. The public reads were reanalyzed by TCRdb: fastp trimming at Q25, MiXCR alignment, in-frame beta chains only. Rows matching on CDR3 protein sequence are summarized as one entry with the most common DNA and genes. TCRdb, rather than the study authors, made the V and J calls. This sample gives about 120,000 distinct CDR3 sequences in total; about an eighth of them show up just once. The ten largest clones represent about 1.4% of the sample.

The receptor was isolated from a woman aged 45-65 years with alopecia areata. Some clones in this sample may be carry-over from other donors' samples. The chain is assembled from TRBV5-1 and TRBJ2-7; D gene: possibly TRBD1, on 5 matching bases. The sample consisted of whole blood, taken in connection with sensitization to the hapten diphenylcyclopropenone (DPC). This receptor has the CDR3 CASSLGNTRDEQYF. The sequenced DNA: TGCGCCAGCAGCTTAGGGAATACCAGGGACGAGCAGTACTTC.